The 8 T cell receptor beta chains given below trace back to one sample, sequenced in a study of OX40 agonist ivuxolimab in advanced cancers. Measured with immunoSEQ multiplex PCR; TCRdb has only the in-frame clones, and not every one. The sample includes about 54,000 clones, approximately 78% seen only once; the top ten take about 0.74%. Specimen: CD4+ or CD8+ T cells sorted from blood, collected in a trial of the OX40 agonist ivuxolimab. These receptors were taken from an adult with an advanced solid tumor such as melanoma, head and neck, liver or kidney cancer.

The V call is TRBV6-5, the J call TRBJ1-6; D gene uncertain. Germline CDR1 reads MNHEY; CDR2 reads SVGAGI. The CDR3 is 14 amino acids. V was pared by 0 bases and J by 10 bases, with 10 bases between. In DNA form, the CDR3 reads TGTGCCAGCAGTTACTCGAAGACGGCATCACCCCTCCACTTT. This translates into CASSYSKTASPLHF.

The chain employs TRBV5-1 and TRBJ1-3; D is uncertain. V dropped 4 bases and J dropped 0 bases, with 8 bases sitting between them. Germline V gives CDR1 SGHRS, CDR2 YFSETQ. This CDR3 is 14 amino acids long. CDR3 protein: CASSPVSSGNTIYF. The DNA of the CDR3 is TGCGCCAGCAGCCCGGTCAGCTCTGGAAACACCATATATTTT.

This chain uses TRBV6-6 with TRBJ2-5; 8 bases are a match to TRBD1. The V segment lost 2 bases and the J segment 1 base; nucleotides outside the gene matches: 3. Germline CDR1 MNHNY, CDR2 SVGAGI (reference sequence). CDR3 length: 15 amino acids. CDR3 DNA sequence: TGTGCCAGCAGTTACGATGGACAGGGCCAAGAGACCCAGTACTTC. It specifies CASSYDGQGQETQYF.

This clone was counted once. The chain has TRBV10-3 and TRBJ2-7; D may be TRBD1 or TRBD2 (6 bases each). Germline CDR1 reads ENHRY; CDR2 reads SYGVKD. V gave up 3 bases and J gave up 5 bases, with 20 bases separating them. This CDR3 has 16 residues. The CDR3 DNA reads TGTGCCATCAGTGAAGGTGCCGGGGGCCCCCGTAACGAGCAGTACTTC. Residues: CAISEGAGGPRNEQYF.

The chain uses TRBV7-9 and TRBJ2-5; TRBD2 aligns across 10 bases. Germline values: CDR1 SEHNR, CDR2 FQNEAQ (reference sequence). CDR3 length equals 16 residues. The junction had 5 bases not matched to a gene; V was cut back by 1 base and J by 3 bases. CDR3 region: CASSLGSSGGKETQYF. CDR3 nucleotides: TGTGCCAGCAGCTTAGGGTCTAGCGGGGGAAAAGAGACCCAGTACTTC.

The V gene is TRBV7-2, the J gene TRBJ2-3; 7 bases fit TRBD2. The CDR3 covers 15 residues. Germline-derived CDR1 and CDR2 are SGHTA and FQGNSA. J gave up 4 bases and V 3 bases, and 7 bases lay outside the gene matches. CDR3 loop: CASSLGGYGADTQYF. CDR3 nucleotides: TGTGCCAGCAGCTTGGGGGGGTACGGGGCAGATACGCAGTATTTT.

The rearrangement joins TRBV6-4 to TRBJ2-2; D ambiguous. The CDR3 contains 12 residues. Trimming removed 2 bases from V and 6 bases from J, with 4 bases in between. The germline V gene encodes CDR1 MRHNA and CDR2 SNTAGT. The chain's CDR3 is CASSDPPGELFF. DNA of the CDR3: TGTGCCAGCAGTGACCCCCCCGGGGAGCTGTTTTTT.

The sample holds a few counts of this clone. Lacking the conserved final phenylalanine or tryptophan, this CDR3 likely reflects a read error. It is unclear where the CDR3 begins or ends on the DNA, so no DNA is shown, and the CDR3 is as TCRdb lists it. The chain carries TRBV7-9 and TRBJ1-1. Per germline, CDR1 SEHNR and CDR2 FQNEAQ (reference sequence). The CDR3 adds up to 10 amino acids, both ends counted. This CDR3 reads CASSPDGLLI.